The sequence of this T cell receptor (beta chain) was determined in a study of blood T cell repertoires in COVID-19. Overall study: Samples came from the United States, Italy and Spain, spanning acute and convalescent COVID-19. PBMCs, B-cell-depleted T cells, or T cells were the source of the cDNA or gDNA that made up the material.

This CDR3 region has 13 residues. CDR1 is SGHNT and CDR2 is YENEEA in the germline V gene. V lost 4 bases, J lost 4 bases, and 9 bases lay in between. The method was immunoSEQ multiplex PCR; TCRdb's version includes in-frame clones alone and lacks a portion of them. The profile shows 200,000 to 300,000 clones, 80% to 85% of them singletons. The sequence was collected from a man in his sixties with acute or convalescent COVID-19. This sequence joins TRBV11-3 and TRBJ2-3; weak D call: TRBD2 (5 bases). Specimen: peripheral blood. CDR3 region: CASSSPGSDTQYF. The CDR3 region has the DNA TGTGCCAGCAGCTCCCCGGGGTCAGATACGCAGTATTTT.